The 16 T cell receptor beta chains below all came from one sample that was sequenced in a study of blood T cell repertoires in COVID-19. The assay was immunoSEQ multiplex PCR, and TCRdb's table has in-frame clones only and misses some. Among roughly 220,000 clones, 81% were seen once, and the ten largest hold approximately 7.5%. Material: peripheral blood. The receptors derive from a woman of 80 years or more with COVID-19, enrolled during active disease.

The CDR3 protein is CASSLYPRDYGYTF. CDR3 DNA: TGCGCCAGCAGCTTGTATCCCCGGGACTATGGCTACACCTTC. V and J are TRBV5-1 and TRBJ1-2; D not resolved. The length of the CDR3 is 14 residues. In germline, CDR1 is SGHRS, CDR2 YFSETQ. Trimming removed 1 base from V and 3 bases from J, with 10 bases in between.

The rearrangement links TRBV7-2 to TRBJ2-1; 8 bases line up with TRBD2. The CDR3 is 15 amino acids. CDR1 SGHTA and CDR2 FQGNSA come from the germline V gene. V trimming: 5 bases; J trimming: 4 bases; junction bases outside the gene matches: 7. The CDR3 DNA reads TGTGCCAGCAGCCCCTCACGGGGGGGATACAATGAGCAGTTCTTC. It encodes CASSPSRGGYNEQFF.

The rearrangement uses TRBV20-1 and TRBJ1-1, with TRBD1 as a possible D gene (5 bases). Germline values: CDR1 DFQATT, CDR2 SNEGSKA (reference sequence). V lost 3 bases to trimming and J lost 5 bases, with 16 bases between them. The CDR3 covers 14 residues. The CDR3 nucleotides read TGCAGTGCTAGTCCCGACTCCAAGGGGACTGAAGCTTTCTTT. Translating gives CSASPDSKGTEAFF.

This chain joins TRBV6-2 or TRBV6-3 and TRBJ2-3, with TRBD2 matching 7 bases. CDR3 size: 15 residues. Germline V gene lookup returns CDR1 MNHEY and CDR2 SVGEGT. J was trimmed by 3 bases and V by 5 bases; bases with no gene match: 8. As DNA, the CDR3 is TGTGCCAGCAGTAGGACTAGTGGTCCGACAGATACGCAGTATTTT. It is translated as CASSRTSGPTDTQYF.

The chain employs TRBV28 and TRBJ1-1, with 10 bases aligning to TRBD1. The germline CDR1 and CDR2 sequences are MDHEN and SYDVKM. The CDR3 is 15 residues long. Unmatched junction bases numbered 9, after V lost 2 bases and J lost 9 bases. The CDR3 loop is CASSLAGGQGRKAFF. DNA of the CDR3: TGTGCCAGCAGTTTAGCCGGGGGACAGGGGCGTAAAGCTTTCTTT. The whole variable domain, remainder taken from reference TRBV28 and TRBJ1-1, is DVKVTQSSRYLVKRTGEKVFLECVQDMDHENMFWYRQDPGLGLRLIYFSYDVKMKEKGDIPEGYSVSREKKERFSLILESASTNQTSMYLCASSLAGGQGRKAFFGQGTRLTVV.

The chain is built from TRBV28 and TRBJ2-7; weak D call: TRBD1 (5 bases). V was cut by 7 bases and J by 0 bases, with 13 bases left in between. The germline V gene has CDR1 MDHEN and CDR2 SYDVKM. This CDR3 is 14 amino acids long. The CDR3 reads CASTYGRASYEQYF. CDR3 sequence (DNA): TGTGCCAGCACATACGGCAGGGCCTCCTACGAGCAGTACTTC.

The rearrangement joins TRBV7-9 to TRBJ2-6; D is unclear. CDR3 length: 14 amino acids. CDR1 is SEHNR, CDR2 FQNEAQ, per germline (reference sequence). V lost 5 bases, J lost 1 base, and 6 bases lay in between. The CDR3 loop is CASSHRSGANVLTF. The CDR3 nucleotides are TGTGCCAGCAGCCATAGATCTGGGGCCAACGTCCTGACTTTC.

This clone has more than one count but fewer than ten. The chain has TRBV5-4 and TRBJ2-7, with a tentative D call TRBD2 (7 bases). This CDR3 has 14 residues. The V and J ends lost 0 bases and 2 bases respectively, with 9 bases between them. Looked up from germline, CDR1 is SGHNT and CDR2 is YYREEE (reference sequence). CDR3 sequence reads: CASSLGGGTYEQYF. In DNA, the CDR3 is TGTGCCAGCAGCTTGGGCGGGGGCACCTACGAGCAGTACTTC. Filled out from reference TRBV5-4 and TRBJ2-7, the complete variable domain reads ETGVTQSPTHLIKTRGQQVTLRCSSQSGHNTVSWYQQALGQGPQFIFQYYREEENGRGNFPPRFSGLQFPNYSSELNVNALELDDSALYLCASSLGGGTYEQYFGPGTRLTVT.

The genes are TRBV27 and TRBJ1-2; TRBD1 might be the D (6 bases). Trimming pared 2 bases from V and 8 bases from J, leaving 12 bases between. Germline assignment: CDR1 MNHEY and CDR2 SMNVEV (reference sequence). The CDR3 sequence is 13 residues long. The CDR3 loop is CASSLRGGEGYTF. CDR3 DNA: TGTGCCAGCAGTTTAAGGGGGGGAGAAGGCTACACCTTC.

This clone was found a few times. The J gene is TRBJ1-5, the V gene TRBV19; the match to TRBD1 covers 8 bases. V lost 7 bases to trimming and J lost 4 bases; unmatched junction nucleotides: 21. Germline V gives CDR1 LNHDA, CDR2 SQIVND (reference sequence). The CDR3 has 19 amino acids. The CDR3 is CASTPAGQGRWLANQPQHF. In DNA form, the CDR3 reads TGTGCCAGTACCCCAGCAGGACAGGGACGCTGGTTAGCGAATCAGCCCCAGCATTTT.

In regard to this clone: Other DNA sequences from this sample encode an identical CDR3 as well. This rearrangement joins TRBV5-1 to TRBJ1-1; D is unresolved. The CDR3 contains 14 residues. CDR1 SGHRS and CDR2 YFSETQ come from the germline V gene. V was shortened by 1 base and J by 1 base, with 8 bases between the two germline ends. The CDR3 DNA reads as TGCGCCAGCAGCTTGAGAGGCGGGAACACTGAAGCTTTCTTT. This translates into CASSLRGGNTEAFF.

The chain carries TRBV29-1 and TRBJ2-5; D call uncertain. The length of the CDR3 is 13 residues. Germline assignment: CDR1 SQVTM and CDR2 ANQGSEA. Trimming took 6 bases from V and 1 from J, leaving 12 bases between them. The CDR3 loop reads CSVLRGGQETQYF. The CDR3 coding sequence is TGCAGCGTCCTTCGCGGCGGCCAAGAGACCCAGTACTTC.

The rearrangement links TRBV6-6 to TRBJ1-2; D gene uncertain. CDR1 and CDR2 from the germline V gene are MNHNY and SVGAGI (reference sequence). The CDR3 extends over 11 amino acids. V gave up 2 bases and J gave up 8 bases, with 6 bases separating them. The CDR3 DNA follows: TGTGCCAGCAGTTACCAGGTGGGCTACACCTTC. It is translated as CASSYQVGYTF.

This CDR3 reads CASSLGSGPTEAFF. CDR3 DNA: TGTGCCAGCAGCTTGGGGTCAGGGCCCACTGAAGCTTTCTTT. The chain links TRBV5-4 to TRBJ1-1, with D perhaps TRBD1 (5 bases). CDR3 size: 14 residues. V lost 0 bases and J 4 bases, leaving 10 bases between the germline ends. The germline CDR1 and CDR2 sequences are SGHNT and YYREEE (reference sequence).

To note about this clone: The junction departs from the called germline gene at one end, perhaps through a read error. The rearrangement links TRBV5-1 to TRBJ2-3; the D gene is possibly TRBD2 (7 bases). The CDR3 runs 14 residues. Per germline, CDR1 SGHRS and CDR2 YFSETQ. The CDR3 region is CASRVGGDTYTQYF. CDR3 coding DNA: TGCGCCAGCCGGGTGGGAGGGGACACATATACGCAGTATTTT.

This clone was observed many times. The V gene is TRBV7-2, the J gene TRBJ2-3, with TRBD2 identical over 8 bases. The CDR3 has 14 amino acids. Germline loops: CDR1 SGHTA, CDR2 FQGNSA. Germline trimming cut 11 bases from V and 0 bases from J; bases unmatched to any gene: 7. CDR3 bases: TGTGCCTCCGGGAGGGATGTTAGCACAGATACGCAGTATTTT. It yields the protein CASGRDVSTDTQYF.